This T cell receptor beta chain was identified in a study of blood T cell repertoires in COVID-19. Only in-frame clones appear in the TCRdb table, and some are missing; sequencing was by immunoSEQ multiplex PCR. This sample has fewer than 300,000 clones; approximately 84% occur once, and the top ten carry more than 1.2%. V was pared by 5 bases and J by 8 bases, with 18 bases between. There are 15 residues in the CDR3. Germline loops: CDR1 PRHDT, CDR2 FYEKMQ (reference sequence). The sequenced sample consisted of peripheral blood. The chain joins TRBV13 to TRBJ1-4; D is possibly TRBD1 (5 bases). This clonotype originated in a human donor with COVID-19, enrolled during active disease. The donor label of this sample is uncertain. Here the CDR3 reads CASSVRGGASEKLFF. For the CDR3, the DNA is TGTGCCAGCAGCGTTAGGGGAGGGGCATCAGAAAAACTGTTTTTT. The full variable domain, its missing parts supplied by reference TRBV13 and TRBJ1-4, is AAGVIQSPRHLIKEKRETATLKCYPIPRHDTVYWYQQGPGQDPQFLISFYEKMQSDKGSIPDRFSAQQFSDYHSELNMSSLELGDSALYFCASSVRGGASEKLFFGSGTQLSVL.